This T cell receptor beta chain emerged from a study of shared clonotypes between healthy human individuals. Participating donors were healthy, HIV-negative adults free of recent acute infections or vaccinations. About 100 million PBMCs were counted before genomic DNA extraction. Libraries were prepared by immunoSEQ multiplex PCR; TCRdb keeps only in-frame clonotypes and omits some of them. The data show fewer than 600,000 clones, roughly 80% seen once. Germline V gene data show CDR1 as SGHAT and CDR2 as FQNNGV. There are 13 residues in the CDR3. Trimming took 0 bases from V and 6 from J, leaving 6 bases between them. In this sample, this clone turned up once.

The sample comprised PBMCs. The clonotype originates from a woman in her forties in good health. Some clones in this sample may be carry-over from other donors' samples. This chain joins TRBV11-2 and TRBJ1-5; D is unclear. As DNA, the CDR3 is TGTGCCAGCAGCTTAGATGGTGGTCAGCCCCAGCATTTT. It codes for CASSLDGGQPQHF.